The T cell receptor beta chain described here comes from a study of T cell changes during pregnancy in multiple sclerosis. Libraries were prepared by immunoSEQ multiplex PCR; TCRdb keeps only in-frame clonotypes and omits some of them. This sample carries 40,000 or so clones, 75% to 95% of them seen once, and the ten largest clones take over 6.5%. This CDR3 spans 13 amino acids. Germline CDR1 and CDR2: MNHEY and SVGAGI. Trimming removed 6 bases at V and 9 bases at J, with 15 bases between. The specimen comprised CD8+ T cells from peripheral blood mononuclear cells, sampled before pregnancy. This rearrangement joins TRBV6-5 to TRBJ1-5, with unresolved D. The source is a female donor with multiple sclerosis, enrolled in a pregnancy study. The CDR3 region is CASSPSSTMPQHF. The CDR3 coding sequence is TGTGCCAGCAGCCCAAGCTCGACTATGCCCCAGCATTTT.